The 5 T cell receptor beta chains below come from one sample, sequenced in a study of spatial heterogeneity in lung cancer. TCRdb reanalysed the 5' RACE reads using MiXCR and keeps one entry per CDR3 protein. The repertoire holds around 32,000 distinct CDR3 sequences, under 11% seen once, with less than 35% in the top ten. The time point is: blood at routine non-recurrence follow-up after resection. The specimen was PBMCs, collected at follow-up. The receptors here all came from a female donor with early-stage non-small cell lung cancer.

The chain employs TRBV2 and TRBJ2-7; tentative D call: TRBD1 (5 bases). The CDR3 spans 13 residues. V was pared by 1 base and J by 6 bases, with 10 bases between. The germline V gene encodes CDR1 SNHLY and CDR2 FYNNEI. CDR3 sequence (DNA): TGTGCCAGCAGTGAAGGCAGGGCTCGCGAGCAGTACTTC. As protein: CASSEGRAREQYF.

This clonotype has only a few counts. The CDR3 coding sequence is TGTGCCAGCAGTGAGTGGGACTACTCCTACGAGCAGTACTTC. Translation: CASSEWDYSYEQYF. The rearrangement uses TRBV2 and TRBJ2-7, with 7 bases lining up with TRBD2. Germline-derived CDR1 and CDR2 are SNHLY and FYNNEI. Unmatched junction bases numbered 2, after V lost 3 bases and J lost 0 bases. The CDR3 sequence is 14 residues long. The whole variable domain, remainder taken from reference TRBV2 and TRBJ2-7, is EPEVTQTPSHQVTQMGQEVILRCVPISNHLYFYWYRQILGQKVEFLVSFYNNEISEKSEIFDDQFSVERPDGSNFTLKIRSTKLEDSAMYFCASSEWDYSYEQYFGPGTRLTVT.

This clonotype was found many times. The chain joins TRBV5-1 to TRBJ2-1; D remains ambiguous. The CDR3 is 13 residues long. CDR1 is SGHRS and CDR2 is YFSETQ in the germline V gene. The V end lost 1 base, the J end lost 5 bases, and 7 bases lay between the germline ends. The CDR3 loop is CASSLMTNNEQFF. The CDR3 DNA follows: TGCGCCAGCAGCTTGATGACAAACAATGAGCAGTTCTTC.

The chain carries TRBV2 and TRBJ2-3; 7 bases agree with TRBD1. The CDR3 is 16 residues long. Germline CDR1 is SNHLY and CDR2 is FYNNEI. The V and J ends lost 3 bases and 6 bases, in that order; junction bases with no gene match: 12. DNA of the CDR3: TGTGCCAGCAGTGACCTTGACAGGGTCCAAGGGGATACGCAGTATTTT. This sequence encodes CASSDLDRVQGDTQYF.

J is TRBJ1-2 and V is TRBV28; TRBD1 is a possible D gene (6 bases). Germline V lookup: CDR1 MDHEN, CDR2 SYDVKM. The ends were cut back, 3 bases at V and 8 bases at J, with 16 bases in the middle. The CDR3 spans 14 residues. CDR3 sequence (DNA): TGTGCCAGCAGTTTGGTACAGGGAATACACGGCTACACCTTC. Amino acids: CASSLVQGIHGYTF.